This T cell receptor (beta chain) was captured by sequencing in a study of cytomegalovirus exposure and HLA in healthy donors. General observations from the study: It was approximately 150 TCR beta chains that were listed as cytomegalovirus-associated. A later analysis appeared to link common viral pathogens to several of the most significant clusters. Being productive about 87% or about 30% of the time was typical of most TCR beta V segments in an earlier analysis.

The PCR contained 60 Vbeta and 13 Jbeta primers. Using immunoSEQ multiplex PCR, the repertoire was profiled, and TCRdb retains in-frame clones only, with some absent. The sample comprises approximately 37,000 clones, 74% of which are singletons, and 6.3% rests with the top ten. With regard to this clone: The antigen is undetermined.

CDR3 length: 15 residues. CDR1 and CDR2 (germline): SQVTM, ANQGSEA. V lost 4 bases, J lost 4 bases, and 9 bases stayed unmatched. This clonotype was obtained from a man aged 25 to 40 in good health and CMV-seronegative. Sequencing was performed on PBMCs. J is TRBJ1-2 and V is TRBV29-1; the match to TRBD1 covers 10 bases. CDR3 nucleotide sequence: TGCAGCGTTGGGGAGGGACAGGGGTTGGGCTATGGCTACACCTTC. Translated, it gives CSVGEGQGLGYGYTF.